One sample yielded the 10 T cell receptor beta chains listed below, sequenced in a study of blood T cell repertoires in COVID-19. Data came from immunoSEQ multiplex PCR; TCRdb stores just in-frame clones and leaves some out. The sample has 150,000 to 200,000 clones, 90% to 95% seen once. Sequenced sample: peripheral blood. These receptors all stem from a man in his fifties or sixties with acute or convalescent COVID-19.

The V gene is TRBV5-1, the J gene TRBJ1-5, with D possibly being TRBD1 (5 bases). Germline V CDR1 and CDR2: SGHRS, YFSETQ. Trimming removed 0 bases at V and 0 bases at J, with 16 bases between. This CDR3 has 18 residues. The CDR3 DNA reads as TGCGCCAGCAGCTTGGCCGGGGGAGGGCCGAATAGCAATCAGCCCCAGCATTTT. Its protein is CASSLAGGGPNSNQPQHF. Full variable domain (remainder filled in from reference TRBV5-1 and TRBJ1-5): KAGVTQTPRYLIKTRGQQVTLSCSPISGHRSVSWYQQTPGQGLQFLFEYFSETQRNKGNFPGRFSGRQFSNSRSEMNVSTLELGDSALYLCASSLAGGGPNSNQPQHFGDGTRLSIL.

The genes are TRBV24-1 and TRBJ2-1; 13 bases map to TRBD2. Looked up from germline, CDR1 is KGHDR and CDR2 is SFDVKD. V trimming: 4 bases; J trimming: 5 bases; junction bases outside the gene matches: 7. The CDR3 spans 17 residues. The CDR3 DNA follows: TGTGCCACCAGTGAGTCTCCAGGGACTAGCGGGAACAATGAGCAGTTCTTC. This encodes CATSESPGTSGNNEQFF.

The V and J genes are TRBV5-4 and TRBJ1-1; the match to TRBD1 covers 8 bases. CDR3 length: 15 residues. The V segment lost 0 bases and the J segment 1 base; nucleotides outside the gene matches: 2. Germline CDR1 and CDR2: SGHNT and YYREEE (reference sequence). The CDR3 DNA is TGTGCCAGCAGCTTGGGGGGGACAGGGAACACTGAAGCTTTCTTT. It yields the protein CASSLGGTGNTEAFF.

The gene calls are TRBV6-6 and TRBJ1-2; D is uncertain. Trimming removed 5 bases from V and 9 bases from J, with 28 bases in between. The germline CDR1 and CDR2 sequences are MNHNY and SVGAGI (reference sequence). The CDR3 spans 17 residues. In DNA, the CDR3 is TGTGCCAGCAGTCCCCCTCAGTCCGGCGGCGGATCCATTCGCTACACCTTC. It yields the protein CASSPPQSGGGSIRYTF.

The chain is built from TRBV19 and TRBJ2-1; the match to TRBD2 covers 13 bases. The J segment lost 0 bases and the V segment lost 9 bases, leaving 8 bases of the junction unmatched. Germline V gene sequence: CDR1 LNHDA, CDR2 SQIVND (reference sequence). There are 17 residues in the CDR3. The CDR3 nucleotides read TGTGCCAGCCAAAGGACTAGCGGGGGTCCCTCCTACAATGAGCAGTTCTTC. Protein sequence: CASQRTSGGPSYNEQFF.

This clone is a singleton in its sample. This chain joins TRBV14 and TRBJ1-6; 10 bases map to TRBD1. J lost 7 bases, V lost 0 bases, and 6 bases had no gene match. The germline V gene has CDR1 SGHDN and CDR2 FVKESK. The CDR3 runs to 17 residues. CDR3 sequence: CASSQDLWDRGNSPLHF. The CDR3 nucleotides are TGTGCCAGCAGCCAAGATCTGTGGGACAGGGGAAATTCACCCCTCCACTTT.

The V call is TRBV30, the J call TRBJ1-4; 9 positions agree with TRBD1. This CDR3 has 14 residues. J was trimmed by 3 bases and V by 3 bases; bases with no gene match: 2. Germline CDR1 reads GTSNPN; CDR2 reads SVGIG (reference sequence). The CDR3 DNA reads as TGTGCCTGGAGCCGACAGGGGGCTAATGAAAAACTGTTTTTT. This codes for CAWSRQGANEKLFF. Looking up the rest from reference TRBV30 and TRBJ1-4 gives the full variable domain: SQTIHQWPATLVQPVGSPLSLECTVEGTSNPNLYWYRQAAGRGLQLLFYSVGIGQISSEVPQNLSASRPQDRQFILSSKKLLLSDSGFYLCAWSRQGANEKLFFGSGTQLSVL.

The chain uses TRBV7-9 and TRBJ2-2; 7 bases align to TRBD2. The germline CDR1 and CDR2 sequences are SEHNR and FQNEAQ (reference sequence). Germline trimming cut 4 bases from V and 5 bases from J; bases unmatched to any gene: 19. The CDR3 has 19 residues. Written as DNA, the CDR3 is TGTGCCAGCAGCTATCGGTGGTTAGCGGGCCAAATTCGGACCGGGGAGCTGTTTTTT. Its protein is CASSYRWLAGQIRTGELFF.

The gene calls are TRBV6-5 and TRBJ1-5; 8 positions match TRBD1. The CDR3 runs 14 residues. The germline CDR1 and CDR2 sequences are MNHEY and SVGAGI. V shed 5 bases, J shed 5 bases, and the junction held 5 bases outside the gene matches. As DNA, the CDR3 is TGTGCCAGCAGTCCCGGACAGGGCTATCAGCCCCAGCATTTT. Its protein is CASSPGQGYQPQHF.

Notes on this clone: At one end, the junction sequence differs from germline, possibly due to a read error. The chain carries TRBV7-3 and TRBJ2-1; a weak D match, TRBD1 (6 bases). CDR3 length: 15 residues. Germline lookup yields CDR1 SGHTA and CDR2 FQGTGA. CDR3 amino acids: CASSLMKTGYHEQFF. In DNA, the CDR3 is TGTGCCAGCAGCTTAATGAAGACAGGCTACCATGAGCAGTTCTTC.